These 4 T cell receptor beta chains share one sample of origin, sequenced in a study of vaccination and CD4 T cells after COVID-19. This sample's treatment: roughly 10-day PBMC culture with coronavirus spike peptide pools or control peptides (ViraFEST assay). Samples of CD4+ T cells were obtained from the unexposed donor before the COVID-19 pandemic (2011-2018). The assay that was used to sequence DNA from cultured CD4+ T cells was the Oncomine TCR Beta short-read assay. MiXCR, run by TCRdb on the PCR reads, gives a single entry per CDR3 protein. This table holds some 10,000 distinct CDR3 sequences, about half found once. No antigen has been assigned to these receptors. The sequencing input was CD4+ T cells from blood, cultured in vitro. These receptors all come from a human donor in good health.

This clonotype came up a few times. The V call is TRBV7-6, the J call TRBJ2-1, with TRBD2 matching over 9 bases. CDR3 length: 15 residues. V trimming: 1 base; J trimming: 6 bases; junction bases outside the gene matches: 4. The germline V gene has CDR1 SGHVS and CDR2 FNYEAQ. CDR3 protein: CASSLGVAGVNEQFF. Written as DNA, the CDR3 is TGTGCCAGCAGCTTAGGGGTAGCGGGGGTCAATGAGCAGTTCTTC. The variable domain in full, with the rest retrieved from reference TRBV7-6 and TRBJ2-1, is GAGVSQSPRYKVTKRGQDVALRCDPISGHVSLYWYRQALGQGPEFLTYFNYEAQQDKSGLPNDRFSAERPEGSISTLTIQRTEQRDSAMYRCASSLGVAGVNEQFFGPGTRLTVL.

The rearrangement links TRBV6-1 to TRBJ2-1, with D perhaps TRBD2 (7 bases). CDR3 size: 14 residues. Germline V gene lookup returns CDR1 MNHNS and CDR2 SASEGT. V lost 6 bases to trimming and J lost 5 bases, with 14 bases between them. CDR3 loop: CASSSTGRDNEQFF. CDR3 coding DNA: TGTGCCAGCAGCTCTACAGGGAGGGACAATGAGCAGTTCTTC.

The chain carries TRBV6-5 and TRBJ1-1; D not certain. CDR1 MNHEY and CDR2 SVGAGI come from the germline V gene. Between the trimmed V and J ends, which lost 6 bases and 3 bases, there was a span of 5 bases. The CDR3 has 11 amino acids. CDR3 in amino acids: CASSYDTEAFF. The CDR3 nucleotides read TGTGCCAGCAGCTACGACACTGAAGCTTTCTTT.

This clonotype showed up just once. The chain's CDR3 is CASSHGDSGNTIYF. In DNA, the CDR3 is TGTGCCAGCAGCCATGGGGACTCTGGAAACACCATATATTTT. This chain uses TRBV7-9 with TRBJ1-3; no clear D. V was clipped by 5 bases and J by 0 bases, with 8 bases between them. The CDR3 has 14 amino acids. CDR1 SEHNR and CDR2 FQNEAQ come from the germline V gene (reference sequence). The full variable domain, with the rest looked up from reference TRBV7-9 and TRBJ1-3, is DTGVSQNPRHKITKRGQNVTFRCDPISEHNRLYWYRQTLGQGPEFLTYFQNEAQLEKSRLLSDRFSAERPKGSFSTLEIQRTEQGDSAMYLCASSHGDSGNTIYFGEGSWLTVV.